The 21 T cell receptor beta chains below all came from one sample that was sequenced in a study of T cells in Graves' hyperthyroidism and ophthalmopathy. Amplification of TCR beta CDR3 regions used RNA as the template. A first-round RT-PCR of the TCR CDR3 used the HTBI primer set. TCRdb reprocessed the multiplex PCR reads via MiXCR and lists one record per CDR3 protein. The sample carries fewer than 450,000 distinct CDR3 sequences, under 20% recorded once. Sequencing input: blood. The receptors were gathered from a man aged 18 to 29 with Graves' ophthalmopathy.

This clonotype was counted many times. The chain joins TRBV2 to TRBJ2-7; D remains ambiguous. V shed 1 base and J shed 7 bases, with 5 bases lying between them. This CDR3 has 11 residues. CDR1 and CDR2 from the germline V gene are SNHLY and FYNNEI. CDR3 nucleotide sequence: TGTGCCAGCAGTGAAGTGCTGGAGCAGTACTTC. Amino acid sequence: CASSEVLEQYF.

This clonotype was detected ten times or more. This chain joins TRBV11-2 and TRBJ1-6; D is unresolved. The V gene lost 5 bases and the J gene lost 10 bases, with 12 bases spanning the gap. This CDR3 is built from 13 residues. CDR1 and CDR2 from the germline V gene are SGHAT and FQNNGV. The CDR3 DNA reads TGTGCCAGCAGCCTGGGCCTAGGGTCACCCCTCCACTTT. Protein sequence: CASSLGLGSPLHF.

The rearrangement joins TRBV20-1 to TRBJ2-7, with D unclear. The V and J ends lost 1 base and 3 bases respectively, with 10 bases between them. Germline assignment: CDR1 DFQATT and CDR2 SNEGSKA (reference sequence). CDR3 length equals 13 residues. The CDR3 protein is CSARGYRFYEQYF. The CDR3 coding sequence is TGCAGTGCTAGAGGCTACAGATTCTACGAGCAGTACTTC.

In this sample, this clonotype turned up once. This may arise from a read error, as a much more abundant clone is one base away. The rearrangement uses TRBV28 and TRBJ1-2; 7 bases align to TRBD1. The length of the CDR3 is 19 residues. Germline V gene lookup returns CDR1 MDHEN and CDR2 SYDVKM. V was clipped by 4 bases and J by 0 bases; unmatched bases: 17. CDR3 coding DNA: TGTGCCAGCAGTTGGGCAGGGGGGTTCTTGGTCGGGGCTAACTATGGCTACACCTTC. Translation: CASSWAGGFLVGANYGYTF.

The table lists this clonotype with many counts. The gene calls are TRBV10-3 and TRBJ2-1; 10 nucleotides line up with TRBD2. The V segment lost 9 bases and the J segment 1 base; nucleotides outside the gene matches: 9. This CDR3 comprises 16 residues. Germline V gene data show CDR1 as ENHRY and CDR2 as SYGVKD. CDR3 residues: CAMSGRTSGSYNEQFF. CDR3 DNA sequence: TGTGCCATGTCAGGGCGGACTAGCGGATCCTACAATGAGCAGTTCTTC.

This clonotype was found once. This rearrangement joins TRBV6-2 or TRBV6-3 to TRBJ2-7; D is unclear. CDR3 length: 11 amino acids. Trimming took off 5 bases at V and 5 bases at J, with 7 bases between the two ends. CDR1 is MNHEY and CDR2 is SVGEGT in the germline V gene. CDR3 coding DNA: TGTGCCAGCAGTGTATACCACGAGCAGTACTTC. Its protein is CASSVYHEQYF.

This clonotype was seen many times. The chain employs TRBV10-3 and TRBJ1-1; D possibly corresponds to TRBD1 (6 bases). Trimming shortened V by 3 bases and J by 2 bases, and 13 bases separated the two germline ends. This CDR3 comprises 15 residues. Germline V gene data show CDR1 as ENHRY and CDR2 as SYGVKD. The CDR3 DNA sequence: TGTGCCATCAGTGAAAGAGACAGGCACAACACTGAAGCTTTCTTT. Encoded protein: CAISERDRHNTEAFF.

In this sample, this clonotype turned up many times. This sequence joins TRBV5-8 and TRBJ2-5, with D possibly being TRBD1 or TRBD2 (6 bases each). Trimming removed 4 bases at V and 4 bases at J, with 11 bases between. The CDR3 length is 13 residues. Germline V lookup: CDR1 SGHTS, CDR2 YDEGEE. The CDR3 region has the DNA TGTGCCAGCAGCCCCGGGGGCGCAGAGACCCAGTACTTC. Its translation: CASSPGGAETQYF.

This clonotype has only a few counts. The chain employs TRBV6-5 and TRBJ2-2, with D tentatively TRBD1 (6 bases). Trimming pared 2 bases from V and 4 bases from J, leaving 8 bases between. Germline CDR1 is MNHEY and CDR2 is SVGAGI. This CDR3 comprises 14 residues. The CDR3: CASSYPGVTGELFF. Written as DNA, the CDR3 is TGTGCCAGCAGTTACCCAGGGGTCACCGGGGAGCTGTTTTTT.

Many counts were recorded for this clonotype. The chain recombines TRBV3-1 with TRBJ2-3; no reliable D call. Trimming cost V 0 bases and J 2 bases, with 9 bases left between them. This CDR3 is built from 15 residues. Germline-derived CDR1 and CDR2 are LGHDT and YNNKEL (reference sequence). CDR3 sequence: CASSQDYASTDTQYF. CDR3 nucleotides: TGTGCCAGCAGCCAAGATTACGCTTCCACAGATACGCAGTATTTT.

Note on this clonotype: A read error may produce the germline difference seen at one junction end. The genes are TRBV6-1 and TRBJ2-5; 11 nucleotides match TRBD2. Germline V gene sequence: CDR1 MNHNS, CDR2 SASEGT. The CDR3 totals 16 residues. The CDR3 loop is CAGSETVAGGQETQYF. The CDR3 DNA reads TGTGCCGGCAGTGAAACGGTAGCGGGGGGGCAAGAGACCCAGTACTTC.

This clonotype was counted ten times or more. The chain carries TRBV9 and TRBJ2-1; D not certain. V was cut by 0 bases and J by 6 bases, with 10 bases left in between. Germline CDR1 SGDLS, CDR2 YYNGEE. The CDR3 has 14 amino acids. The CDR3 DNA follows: TGTGCCAGCAGCGTAGTCGGGCAGATCAATGAGCAGTTCTTC. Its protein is CASSVVGQINEQFF.

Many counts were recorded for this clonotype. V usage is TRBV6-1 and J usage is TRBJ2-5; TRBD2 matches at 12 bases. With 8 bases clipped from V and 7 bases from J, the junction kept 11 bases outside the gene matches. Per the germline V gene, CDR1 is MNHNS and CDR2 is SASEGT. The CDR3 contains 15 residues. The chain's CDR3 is CASQETSGGRVTQYF. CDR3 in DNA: TGTGCCAGCCAAGAGACTAGCGGGGGTAGGGTGACCCAGTACTTC.

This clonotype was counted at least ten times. CDR3 DNA: TGTGCCAGCAGCTTGGCCGGGACTGGGGACTACGAGCAGTACTTC. Translated, it gives CASSLAGTGDYEQYF. The chain has TRBV5-6 and TRBJ2-7, with TRBD2 as a possible D gene (6 bases). There are 15 residues in the CDR3. Trimming took off 0 bases at V and 3 bases at J, with 13 bases between the two ends. Germline V gene sequence: CDR1 SGHDT, CDR2 YYEEEE.

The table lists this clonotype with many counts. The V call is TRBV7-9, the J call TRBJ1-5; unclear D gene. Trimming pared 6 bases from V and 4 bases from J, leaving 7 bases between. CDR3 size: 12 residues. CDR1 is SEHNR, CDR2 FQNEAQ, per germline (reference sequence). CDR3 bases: TGTGCCAGCAGGGTCGGAAATCAGCCCCAGCATTTT. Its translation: CASRVGNQPQHF.

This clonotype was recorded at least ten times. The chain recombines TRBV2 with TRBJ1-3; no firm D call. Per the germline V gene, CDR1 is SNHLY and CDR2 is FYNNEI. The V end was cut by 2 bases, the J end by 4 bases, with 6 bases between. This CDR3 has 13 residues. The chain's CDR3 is CASSESVGNTIYF. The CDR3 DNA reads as TGTGCCAGCAGTGAATCTGTGGGAAACACCATATATTTT.

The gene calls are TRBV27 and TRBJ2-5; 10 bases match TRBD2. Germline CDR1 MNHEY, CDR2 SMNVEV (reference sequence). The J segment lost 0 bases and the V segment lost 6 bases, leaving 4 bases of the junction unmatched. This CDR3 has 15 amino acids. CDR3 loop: CASRPGLAYQETQYF. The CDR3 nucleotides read TGTGCCAGCAGGCCGGGACTAGCGTACCAAGAGACCCAGTACTTC.

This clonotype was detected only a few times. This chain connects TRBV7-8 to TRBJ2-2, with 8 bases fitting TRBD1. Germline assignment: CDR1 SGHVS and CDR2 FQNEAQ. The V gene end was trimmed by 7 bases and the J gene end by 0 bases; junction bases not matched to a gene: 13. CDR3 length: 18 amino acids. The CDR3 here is CASTYRTGTFANTGELFF. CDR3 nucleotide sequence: TGTGCCAGCACCTATCGGACAGGGACGTTCGCGAACACCGGGGAGCTGTTTTTT.

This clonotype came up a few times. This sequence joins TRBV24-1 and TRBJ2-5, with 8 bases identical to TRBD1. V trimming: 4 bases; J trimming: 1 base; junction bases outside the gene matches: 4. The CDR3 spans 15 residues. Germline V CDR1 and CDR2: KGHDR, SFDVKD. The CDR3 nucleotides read TGTGCCACCAGTGACACCACAGGGGGCCAAGAGACCCAGTACTTC. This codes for CATSDTTGGQETQYF.

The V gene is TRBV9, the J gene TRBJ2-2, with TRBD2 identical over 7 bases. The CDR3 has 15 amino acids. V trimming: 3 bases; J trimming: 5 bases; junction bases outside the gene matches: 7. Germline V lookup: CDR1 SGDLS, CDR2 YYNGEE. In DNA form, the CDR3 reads TGTGCCAGCAGCGGTTCCATCGGGGGGACCGGGGAGCTGTTTTTT. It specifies CASSGSIGGTGELFF.

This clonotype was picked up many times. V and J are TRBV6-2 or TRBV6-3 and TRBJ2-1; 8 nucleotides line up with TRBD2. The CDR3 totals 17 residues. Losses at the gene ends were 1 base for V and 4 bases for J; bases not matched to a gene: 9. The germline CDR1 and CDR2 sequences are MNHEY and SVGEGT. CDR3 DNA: TGTGCCAGCAGTTACTTTATCCCAGCGGGGGCATACAATGAGCAGTTCTTC. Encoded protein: CASSYFIPAGAYNEQFF.